The TCR beta chain described here comes from a study of T cell clonality in common variable immunodeficiency. In its sample, this clone was seen many times. Its target is not known. The read stops 3 residues short of the end of the CDR3; the missing end is completed from the germline J gene. Study-level points and caveats: CVID subjects shared fewer TCRbeta clones than healthy controls did.

TCRdb's copy holds only in-frame clones and misses some; the assay was immunoSEQ multiplex PCR. The sample lists some 44,000 clones, none appearing once, the ten largest making up about 10%. The V end lost 2 bases, the J end lost 8 bases, and 12 bases lay between the germline ends. This CDR3 is 14 amino acids long. Germline CDR1 and CDR2: SEHNR and FQNEAQ (reference sequence). Patients and controls were mostly of Caucasian heritage. The V call is TRBV7-9, the J call TRBJ1-4; no clear D. The sequenced sample was peripheral blood mononuclear cells. This receptor was obtained from a person aged 18 to 70 in good health. The DNA read from the CDR3 is TGTGCCAGCAGCTTAATCCTCTTGAGCGAAAAA. This codes for CASSLILLSEK. The full CDR3 is CASSLILLSEKLFF.